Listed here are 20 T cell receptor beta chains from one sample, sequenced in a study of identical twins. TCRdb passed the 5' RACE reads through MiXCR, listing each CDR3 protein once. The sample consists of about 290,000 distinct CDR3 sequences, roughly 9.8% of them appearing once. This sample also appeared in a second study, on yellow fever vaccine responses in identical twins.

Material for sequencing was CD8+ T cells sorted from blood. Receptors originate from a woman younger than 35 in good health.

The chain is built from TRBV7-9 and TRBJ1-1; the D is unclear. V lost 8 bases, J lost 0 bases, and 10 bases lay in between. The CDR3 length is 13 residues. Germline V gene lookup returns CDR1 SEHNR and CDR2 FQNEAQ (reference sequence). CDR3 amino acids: CASFGGVNTEAFF. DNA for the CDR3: TGTGCCAGCTTTGGCGGAGTGAACACTGAAGCTTTCTTT.

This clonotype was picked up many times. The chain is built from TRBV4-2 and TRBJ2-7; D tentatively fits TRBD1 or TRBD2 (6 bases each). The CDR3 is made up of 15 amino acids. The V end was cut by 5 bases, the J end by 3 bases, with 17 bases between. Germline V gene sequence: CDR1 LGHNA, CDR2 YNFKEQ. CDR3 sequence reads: CASSEGEGGLYEQYF. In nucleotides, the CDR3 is TGTGCCAGCAGCGAAGGTGAGGGGGGACTCTACGAGCAGTACTTC.

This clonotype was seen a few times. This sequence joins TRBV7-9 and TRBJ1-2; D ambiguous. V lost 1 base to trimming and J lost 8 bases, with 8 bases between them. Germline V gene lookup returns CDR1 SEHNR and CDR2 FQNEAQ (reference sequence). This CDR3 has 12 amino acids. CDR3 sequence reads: CASSLGGRGYTF. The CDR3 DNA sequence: TGTGCCAGCAGCTTAGGAGGGAGAGGCTACACCTTC.

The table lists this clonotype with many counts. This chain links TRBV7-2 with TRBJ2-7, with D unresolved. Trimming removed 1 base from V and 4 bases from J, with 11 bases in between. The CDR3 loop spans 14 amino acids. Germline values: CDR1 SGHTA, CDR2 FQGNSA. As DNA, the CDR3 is TGTGCCAGCAGCTTAGTGGAGAGTAGGTACGAGCAGTACTTC. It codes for CASSLVESRYEQYF.

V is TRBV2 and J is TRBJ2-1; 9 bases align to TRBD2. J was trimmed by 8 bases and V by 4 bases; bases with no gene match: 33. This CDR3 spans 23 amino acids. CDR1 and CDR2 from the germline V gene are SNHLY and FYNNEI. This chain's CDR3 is CASSGPNRQTSGIDPKDFYEQFF. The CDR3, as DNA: TGTGCCAGCAGTGGTCCCAACCGACAGACTAGCGGAATAGACCCCAAAGATTTCTATGAGCAGTTCTTC.

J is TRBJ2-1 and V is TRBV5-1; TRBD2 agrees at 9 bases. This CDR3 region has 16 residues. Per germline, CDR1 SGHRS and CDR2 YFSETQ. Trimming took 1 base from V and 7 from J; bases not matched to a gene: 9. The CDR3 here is CASSLLGGRARNEQFF. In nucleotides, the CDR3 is TGCGCCAGCAGCTTGCTTGGCGGGAGGGCCAGGAATGAGCAGTTCTTC.

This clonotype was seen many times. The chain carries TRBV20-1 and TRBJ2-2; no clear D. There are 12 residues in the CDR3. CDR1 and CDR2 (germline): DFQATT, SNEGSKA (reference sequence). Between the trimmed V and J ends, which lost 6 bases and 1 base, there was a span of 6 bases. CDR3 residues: CSANLNTGELFF. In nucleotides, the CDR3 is TGCAGTGCCAATCTGAACACCGGGGAGCTGTTTTTT.

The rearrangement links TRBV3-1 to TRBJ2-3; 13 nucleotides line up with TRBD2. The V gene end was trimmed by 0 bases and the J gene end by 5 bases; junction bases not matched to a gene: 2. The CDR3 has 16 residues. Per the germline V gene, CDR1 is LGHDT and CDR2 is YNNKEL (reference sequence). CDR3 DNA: TGTGCCAGCAGCCAAGATTGGACTAGCGGGAGAGATACGCAGTATTTT. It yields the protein CASSQDWTSGRDTQYF.

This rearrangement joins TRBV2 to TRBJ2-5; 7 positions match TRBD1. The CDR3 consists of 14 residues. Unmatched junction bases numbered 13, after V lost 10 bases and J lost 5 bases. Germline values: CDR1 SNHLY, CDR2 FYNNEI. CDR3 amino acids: CATITGAGWETQYF. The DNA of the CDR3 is TGTGCCACCATTACAGGGGCTGGCTGGGAGACCCAGTACTTC. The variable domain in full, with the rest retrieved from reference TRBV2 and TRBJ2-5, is EPEVTQTPSHQVTQMGQEVILRCVPISNHLYFYWYRQILGQKVEFLVSFYNNEISEKSEIFDDQFSVERPDGSNFTLKIRSTKLEDSAMYFCATITGAGWETQYFGPGTRLLVL.

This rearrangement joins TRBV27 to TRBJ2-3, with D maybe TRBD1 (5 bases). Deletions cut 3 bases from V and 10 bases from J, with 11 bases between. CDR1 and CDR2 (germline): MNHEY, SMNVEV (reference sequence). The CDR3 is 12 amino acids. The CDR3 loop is CASSLLGQAQYF. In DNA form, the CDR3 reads TGTGCCAGCAGTTTGCTGGGGCAGGCGCAGTATTTT.

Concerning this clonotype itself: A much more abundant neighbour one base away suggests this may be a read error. The CDR3 is CASSPSRGAGETQYF. The CDR3 region has the DNA TGTGCCAGCAGCCCGTCACGGGGGGCGGGAGAGACCCAGTACTTC. The chain links TRBV7-2 to TRBJ2-5, with D perhaps matching TRBD2 (7 bases). Trimming stripped 5 bases from V and 4 bases from J, with 17 bases between. This CDR3 has 15 residues. Germline values: CDR1 SGHTA, CDR2 FQGNSA.

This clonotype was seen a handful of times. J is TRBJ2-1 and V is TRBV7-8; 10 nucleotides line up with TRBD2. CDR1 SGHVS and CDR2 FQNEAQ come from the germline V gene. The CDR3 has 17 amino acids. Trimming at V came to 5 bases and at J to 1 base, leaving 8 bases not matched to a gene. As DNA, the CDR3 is TGTGCCAGCAGCGCCACCGGACTAGCGGATTCCTACAATGAGCAGTTCTTC. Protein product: CASSATGLADSYNEQFF. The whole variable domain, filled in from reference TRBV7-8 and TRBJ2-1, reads GAGVSQSPRYKVAKRGQDVALRCDPISGHVSLFWYQQALGQGPEFLTYFQNEAQLDKSGLPSDRFFAERPEGSVSTLKIQRTQQEDSAVYLCASSATGLADSYNEQFFGPGTRLTVL.

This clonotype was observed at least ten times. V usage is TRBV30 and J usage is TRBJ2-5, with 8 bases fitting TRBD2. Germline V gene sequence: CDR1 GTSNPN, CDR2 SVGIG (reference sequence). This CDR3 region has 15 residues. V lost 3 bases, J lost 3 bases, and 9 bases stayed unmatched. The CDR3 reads CAWRSPGLGEETQYF. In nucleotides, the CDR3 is TGTGCCTGGAGATCTCCGGGACTAGGTGAAGAGACCCAGTACTTC. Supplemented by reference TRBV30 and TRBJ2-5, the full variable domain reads SQTIHQWPATLVQPVGSPLSLECTVEGTSNPNLYWYRQAAGRGLQLLFYSVGIGQISSEVPQNLSASRPQDRQFILSSKKLLLSDSGFYLCAWRSPGLGEETQYFGPGTRLLVL.

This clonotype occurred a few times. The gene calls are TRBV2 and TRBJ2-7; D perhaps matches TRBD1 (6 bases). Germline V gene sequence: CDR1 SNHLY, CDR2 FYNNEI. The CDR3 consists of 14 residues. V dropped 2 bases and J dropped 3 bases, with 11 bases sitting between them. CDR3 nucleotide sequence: TGTGCCAGCAGTGAATGGGGGCCGCACTACGAGCAGTACTTC. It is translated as CASSEWGPHYEQYF.

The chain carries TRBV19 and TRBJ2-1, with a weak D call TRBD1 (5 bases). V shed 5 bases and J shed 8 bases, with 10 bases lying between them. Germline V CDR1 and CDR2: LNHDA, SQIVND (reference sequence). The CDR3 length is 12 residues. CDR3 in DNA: TGTGCCAGTAGTCAGGGTTTGGATGAGCAGTTCTTC. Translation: CASSQGLDEQFF.

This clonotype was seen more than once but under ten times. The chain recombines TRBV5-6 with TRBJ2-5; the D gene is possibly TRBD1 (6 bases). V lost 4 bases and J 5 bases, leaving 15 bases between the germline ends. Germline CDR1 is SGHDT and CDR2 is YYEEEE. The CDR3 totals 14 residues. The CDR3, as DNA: TGTGCCAGCAGCGCCAGGGGACGTCAGGAGACCCAGTACTTC. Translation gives CASSARGRQETQYF.

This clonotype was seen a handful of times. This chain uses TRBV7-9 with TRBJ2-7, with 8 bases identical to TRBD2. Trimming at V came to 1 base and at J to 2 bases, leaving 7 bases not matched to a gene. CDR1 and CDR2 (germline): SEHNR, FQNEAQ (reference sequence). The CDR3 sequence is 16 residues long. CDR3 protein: CASSLVGREATYEQYF. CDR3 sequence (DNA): TGTGCCAGCAGCTTAGTCGGGCGGGAGGCTACCTACGAGCAGTACTTC.

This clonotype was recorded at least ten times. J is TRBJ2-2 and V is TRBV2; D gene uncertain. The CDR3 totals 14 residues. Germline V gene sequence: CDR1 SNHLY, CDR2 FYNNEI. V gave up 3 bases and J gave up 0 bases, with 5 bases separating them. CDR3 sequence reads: CASSDGTNTGELFF. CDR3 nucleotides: TGTGCCAGCAGTGACGGCACGAACACCGGGGAGCTGTTTTTT.

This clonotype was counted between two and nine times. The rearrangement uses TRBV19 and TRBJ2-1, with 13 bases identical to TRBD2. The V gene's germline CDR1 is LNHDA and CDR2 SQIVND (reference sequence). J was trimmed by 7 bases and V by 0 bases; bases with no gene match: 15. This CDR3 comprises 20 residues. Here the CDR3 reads CASSIDIGGLAGAEENEQFF. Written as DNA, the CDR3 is TGTGCCAGTAGTATAGATATCGGAGGACTAGCGGGAGCGGAGGAGAATGAGCAGTTCTTC.

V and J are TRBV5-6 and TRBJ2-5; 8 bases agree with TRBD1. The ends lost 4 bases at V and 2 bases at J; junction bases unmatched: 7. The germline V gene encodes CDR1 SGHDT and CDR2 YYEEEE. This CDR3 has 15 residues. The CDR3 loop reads CASSRDRLKQETQYF. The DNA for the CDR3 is TGTGCCAGCAGCCGGGACAGGTTGAAACAAGAGACCCAGTACTTC.